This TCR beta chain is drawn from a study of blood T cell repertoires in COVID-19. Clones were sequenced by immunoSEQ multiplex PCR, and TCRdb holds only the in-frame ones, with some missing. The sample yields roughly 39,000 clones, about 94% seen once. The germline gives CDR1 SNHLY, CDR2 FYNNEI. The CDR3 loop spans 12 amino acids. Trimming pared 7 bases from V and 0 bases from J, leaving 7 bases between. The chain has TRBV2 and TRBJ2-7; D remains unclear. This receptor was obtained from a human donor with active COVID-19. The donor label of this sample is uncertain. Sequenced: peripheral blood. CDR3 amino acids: CASKDNSYEQYF. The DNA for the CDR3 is TGTGCCAGCAAAGACAACTCCTACGAGCAGTACTTC.